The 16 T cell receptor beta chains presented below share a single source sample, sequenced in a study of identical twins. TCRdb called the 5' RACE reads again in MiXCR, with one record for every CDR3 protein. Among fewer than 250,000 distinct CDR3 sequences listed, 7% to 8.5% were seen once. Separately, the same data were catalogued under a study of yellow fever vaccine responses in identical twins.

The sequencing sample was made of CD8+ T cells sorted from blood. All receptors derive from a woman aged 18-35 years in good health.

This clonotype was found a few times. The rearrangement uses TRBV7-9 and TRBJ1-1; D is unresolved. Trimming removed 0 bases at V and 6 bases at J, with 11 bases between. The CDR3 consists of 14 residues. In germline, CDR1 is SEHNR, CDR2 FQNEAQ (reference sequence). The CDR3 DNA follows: TGTGCCAGCAGCTTAGCGATCGGGGATCCTGAAGCTTTCTTT. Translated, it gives CASSLAIGDPEAFF.

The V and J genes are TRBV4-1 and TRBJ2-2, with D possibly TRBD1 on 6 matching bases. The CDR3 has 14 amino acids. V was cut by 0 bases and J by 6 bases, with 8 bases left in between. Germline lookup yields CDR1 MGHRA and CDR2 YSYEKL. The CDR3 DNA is TGCGCCAGCAGCCAAGATGCAGGGGCCGGGGAGCTGTTTTTT. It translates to CASSQDAGAGELFF.

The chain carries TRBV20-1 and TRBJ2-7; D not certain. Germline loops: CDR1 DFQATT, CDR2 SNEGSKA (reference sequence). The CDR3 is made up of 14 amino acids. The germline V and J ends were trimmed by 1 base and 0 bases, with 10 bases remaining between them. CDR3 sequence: CSARASYNSYEQYF. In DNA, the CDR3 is TGCAGTGCTAGAGCCAGTTACAACTCCTACGAGCAGTACTTC.

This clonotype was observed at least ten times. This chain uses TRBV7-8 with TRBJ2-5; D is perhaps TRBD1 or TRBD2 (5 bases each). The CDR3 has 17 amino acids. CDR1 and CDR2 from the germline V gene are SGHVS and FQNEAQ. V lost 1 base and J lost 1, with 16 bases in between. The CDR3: CASSLGTGAYLQETQYF. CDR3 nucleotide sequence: TGTGCCAGCAGCTTAGGTACCGGGGCCTATCTCCAAGAGACCCAGTACTTC.

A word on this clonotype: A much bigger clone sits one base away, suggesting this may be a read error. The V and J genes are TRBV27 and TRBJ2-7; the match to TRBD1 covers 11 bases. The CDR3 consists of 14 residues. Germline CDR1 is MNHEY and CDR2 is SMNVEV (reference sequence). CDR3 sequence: CATLDRGLSYEQHV. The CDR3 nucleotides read TGTGCCACCCTGGACAGGGGGCTCTCCTACGAGCAGCACGTC.

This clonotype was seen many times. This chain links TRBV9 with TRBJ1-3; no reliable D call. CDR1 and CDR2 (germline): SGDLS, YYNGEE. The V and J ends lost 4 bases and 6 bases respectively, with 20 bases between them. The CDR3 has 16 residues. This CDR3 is CASSTRRTDSENTIYF. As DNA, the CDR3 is TGTGCCAGCAGCACCCGAAGGACGGACTCCGAAAACACCATATATTTT.

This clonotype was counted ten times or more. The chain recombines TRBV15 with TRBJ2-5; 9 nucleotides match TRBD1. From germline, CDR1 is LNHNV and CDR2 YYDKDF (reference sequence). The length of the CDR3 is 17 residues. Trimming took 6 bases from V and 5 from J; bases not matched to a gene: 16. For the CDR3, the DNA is TGTGCCACCAGGCCGGGACAGGGCGAAGTAGAGGCGGAGACCCAGTACTTC. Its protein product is CATRPGQGEVEAETQYF.

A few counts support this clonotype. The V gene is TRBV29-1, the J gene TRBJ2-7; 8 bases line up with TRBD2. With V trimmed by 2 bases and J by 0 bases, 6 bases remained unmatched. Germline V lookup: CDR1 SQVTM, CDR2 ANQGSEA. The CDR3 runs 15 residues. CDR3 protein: CSVETVAGPSYEQYF. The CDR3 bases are TGCAGCGTTGAAACGGTAGCGGGACCCTCCTACGAGCAGTACTTC.

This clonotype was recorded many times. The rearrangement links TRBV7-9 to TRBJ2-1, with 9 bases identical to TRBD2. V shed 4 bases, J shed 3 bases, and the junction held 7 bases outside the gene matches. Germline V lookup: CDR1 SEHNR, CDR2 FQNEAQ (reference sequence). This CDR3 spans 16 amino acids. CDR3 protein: CASSYPTSGDYNEQFF. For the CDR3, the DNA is TGTGCCAGCAGCTATCCGACTAGCGGAGACTACAATGAGCAGTTCTTC.

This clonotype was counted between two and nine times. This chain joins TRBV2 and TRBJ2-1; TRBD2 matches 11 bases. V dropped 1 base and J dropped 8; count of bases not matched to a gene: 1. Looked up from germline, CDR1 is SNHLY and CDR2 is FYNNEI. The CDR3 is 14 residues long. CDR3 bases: TGTGCCAGCAGTGAAGGACTAGCGGGGTATGAGCAGTTCTTC. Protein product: CASSEGLAGYEQFF.

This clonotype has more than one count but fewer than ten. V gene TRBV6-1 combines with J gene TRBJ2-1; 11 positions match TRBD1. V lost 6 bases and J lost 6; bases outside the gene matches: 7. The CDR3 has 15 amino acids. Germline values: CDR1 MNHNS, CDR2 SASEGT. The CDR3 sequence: CASRLGQGAVNEQFF. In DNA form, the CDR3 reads TGTGCCAGCAGACTTGGACAGGGGGCTGTCAATGAGCAGTTCTTC.

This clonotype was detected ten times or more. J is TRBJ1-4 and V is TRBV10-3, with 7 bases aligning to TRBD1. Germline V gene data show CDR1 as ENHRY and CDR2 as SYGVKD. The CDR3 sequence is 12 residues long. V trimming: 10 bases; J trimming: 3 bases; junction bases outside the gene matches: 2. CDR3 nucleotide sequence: TGTGCCACCGGGACAGCTAATGAAAAACTGTTTTTT. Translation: CATGTANEKLFF.

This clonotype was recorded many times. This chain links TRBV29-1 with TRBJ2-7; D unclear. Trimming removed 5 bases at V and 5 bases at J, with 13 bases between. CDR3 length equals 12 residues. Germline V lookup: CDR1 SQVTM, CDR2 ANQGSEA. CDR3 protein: CSVLEGSHEQYF. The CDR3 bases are TGCAGCGTTCTTGAAGGTAGCCACGAGCAGTACTTC.

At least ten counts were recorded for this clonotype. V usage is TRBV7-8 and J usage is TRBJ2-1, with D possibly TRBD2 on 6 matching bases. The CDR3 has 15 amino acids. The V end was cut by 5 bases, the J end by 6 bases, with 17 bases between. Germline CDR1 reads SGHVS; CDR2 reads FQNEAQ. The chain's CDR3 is CASSPRGGEFNEQFF. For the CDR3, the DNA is TGTGCCAGCAGCCCTCGGGGCGGGGAGTTCAATGAGCAGTTCTTC. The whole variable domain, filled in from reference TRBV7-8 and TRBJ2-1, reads GAGVSQSPRYKVAKRGQDVALRCDPISGHVSLFWYQQALGQGPEFLTYFQNEAQLDKSGLPSDRFFAERPEGSVSTLKIQRTQQEDSAVYLCASSPRGGEFNEQFFGPGTRLTVL.

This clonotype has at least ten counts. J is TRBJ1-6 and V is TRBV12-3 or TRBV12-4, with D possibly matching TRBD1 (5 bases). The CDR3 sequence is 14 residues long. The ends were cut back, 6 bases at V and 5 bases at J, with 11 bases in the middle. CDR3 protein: CASSTRGDNSPLHF. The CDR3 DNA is TGTGCCAGCAGCACTCGGGGGGATAATTCACCCCTCCACTTT.

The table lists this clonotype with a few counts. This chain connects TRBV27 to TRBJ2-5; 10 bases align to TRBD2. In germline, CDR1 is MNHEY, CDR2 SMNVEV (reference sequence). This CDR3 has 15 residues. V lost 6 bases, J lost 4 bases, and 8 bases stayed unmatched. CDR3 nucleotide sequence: TGTGCCAGCAGCGGTGAGCGGGGGGGCAGAGAGACCCAGTACTTC. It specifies CASSGERGGRETQYF.